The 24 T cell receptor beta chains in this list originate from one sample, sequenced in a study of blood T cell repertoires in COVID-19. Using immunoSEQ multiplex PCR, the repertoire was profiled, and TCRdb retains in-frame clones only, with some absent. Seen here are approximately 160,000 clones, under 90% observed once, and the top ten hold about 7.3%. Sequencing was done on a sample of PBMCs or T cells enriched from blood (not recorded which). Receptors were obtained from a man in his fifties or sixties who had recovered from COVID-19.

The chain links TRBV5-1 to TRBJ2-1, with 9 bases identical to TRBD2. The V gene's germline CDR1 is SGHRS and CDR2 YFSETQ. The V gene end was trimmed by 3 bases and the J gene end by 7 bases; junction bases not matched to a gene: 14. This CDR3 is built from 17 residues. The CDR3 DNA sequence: TGCGCCAGCAGCTCGGGACACGCGGGGGGGCCTAGTAATGAGCAGTTCTTC. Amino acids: CASSSGHAGGPSNEQFF.

The DNA for the CDR3 is TGCGCCAGCAGCTTGCCCCGGGACTATGCCTACGAGCAGTACTTC. Translation gives CASSLPRDYAYEQYF. This chain joins TRBV5-1 and TRBJ2-7; TRBD2 agrees at 7 bases. CDR1 SGHRS and CDR2 YFSETQ come from the germline V gene. This CDR3 is built from 15 residues. After removal of 1 base from V and 2 bases from J, the junction contained 6 bases not matched to a gene.

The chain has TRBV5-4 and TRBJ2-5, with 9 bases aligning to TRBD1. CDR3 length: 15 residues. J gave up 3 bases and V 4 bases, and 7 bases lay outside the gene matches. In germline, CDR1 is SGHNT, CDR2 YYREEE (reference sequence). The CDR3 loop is CASSDGRDREETQYF. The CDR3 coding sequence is TGTGCCAGCAGCGACGGCCGGGACAGGGAAGAGACCCAGTACTTC. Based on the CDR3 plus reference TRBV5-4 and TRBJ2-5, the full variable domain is ETGVTQSPTHLIKTRGQQVTLRCSSQSGHNTVSWYQQALGQGPQFIFQYYREEENGRGNFPPRFSGLQFPNYSSELNVNALELDDSALYLCASSDGRDREETQYFGPGTRLLVL.

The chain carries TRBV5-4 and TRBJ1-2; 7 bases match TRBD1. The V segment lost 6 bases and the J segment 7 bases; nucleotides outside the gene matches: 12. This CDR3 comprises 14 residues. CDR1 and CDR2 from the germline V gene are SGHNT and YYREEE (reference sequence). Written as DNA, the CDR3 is TGTGCCAGCACCCTCCAGGGGGATGGGGGTGGCTACACCTTC. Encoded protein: CASTLQGDGGGYTF. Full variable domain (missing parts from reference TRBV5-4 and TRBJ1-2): ETGVTQSPTHLIKTRGQQVTLRCSSQSGHNTVSWYQQALGQGPQFIFQYYREEENGRGNFPPRFSGLQFPNYSSELNVNALELDDSALYLCASTLQGDGGGYTFGSGTRLTVV.

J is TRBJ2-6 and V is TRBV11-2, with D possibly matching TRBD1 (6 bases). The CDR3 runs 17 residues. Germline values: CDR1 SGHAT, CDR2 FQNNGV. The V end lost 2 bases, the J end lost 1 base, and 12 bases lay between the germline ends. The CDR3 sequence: CASSLPEGVSGANVLTF. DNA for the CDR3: TGTGCCAGCAGCTTACCTGAGGGGGTGTCTGGGGCCAACGTCCTGACTTTC.

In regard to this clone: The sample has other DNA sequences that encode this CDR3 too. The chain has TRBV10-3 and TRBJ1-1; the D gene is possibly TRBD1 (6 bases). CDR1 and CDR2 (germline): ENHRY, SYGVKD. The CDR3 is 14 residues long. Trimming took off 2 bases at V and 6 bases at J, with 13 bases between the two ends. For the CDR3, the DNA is TGTGCCATCAGTGAGAGAGGGGGACGCGCTGAAGCTTTCTTT. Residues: CAISERGGRAEAFF.

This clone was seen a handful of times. The CDR3 spells CASSTGWINDEQFF. The CDR3 DNA reads TGTGCCAGCTCTACAGGGTGGATAAACGATGAGCAGTTCTTC. This rearrangement joins TRBV7-2 to TRBJ2-1, with a weak D call TRBD1 (6 bases). Germline V gene data show CDR1 as SGHTA and CDR2 as FQGNSA. V dropped 8 bases and J dropped 8 bases, with 19 bases sitting between them. The length of the CDR3 is 14 residues. The full variable domain, rest sourced from reference TRBV7-2 and TRBJ2-1, is GAGVSQSPSNKVTEKGKDVELRCDPISGHTALYWYRQSLGQGLEFLIYFQGNSAPDKSGLPSDRFSAERTGGSVSTLTIQRTQQEDSAVYLCASSTGWINDEQFFGPGTRLTVL.

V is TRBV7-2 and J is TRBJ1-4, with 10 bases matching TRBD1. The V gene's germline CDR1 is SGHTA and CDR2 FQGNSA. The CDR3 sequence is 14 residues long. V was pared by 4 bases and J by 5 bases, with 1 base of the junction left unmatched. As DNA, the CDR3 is TGTGCCAGCAGCTCGACAGGGGGCAATGAAAAACTGTTTTTT. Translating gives CASSSTGGNEKLFF.

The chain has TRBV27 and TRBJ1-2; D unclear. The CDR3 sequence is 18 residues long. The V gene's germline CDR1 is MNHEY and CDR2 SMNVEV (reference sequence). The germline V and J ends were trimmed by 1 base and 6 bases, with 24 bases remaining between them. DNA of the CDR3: TGTGCCAGCAGTTTATTTCCGGGAATCAAGGTCGGTGTGGATGGCTACACCTTC. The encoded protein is CASSLFPGIKVGVDGYTF.

The CDR3 nucleotides are TGTGCCAGCTCCCCCGGGACAGCTAGCTCCTATAATTCACCCCTCCACTTT. Residues: CASSPGTASSYNSPLHF. The rearrangement joins TRBV18 to TRBJ1-6, with 7 bases lining up with TRBD1. This CDR3 contains 17 residues. Per the germline V gene, CDR1 is KGHSH and CDR2 is LQKENI. The trim removed 6 bases at V and 0 bases at J, leaving 8 bases unmatched.

As DNA, the CDR3 is TGTGCCAGCTCACCTCAAAACAGGGGGCACTCTGGAAACACCATATATTTT. Protein sequence: CASSPQNRGHSGNTIYF. This rearrangement joins TRBV18 to TRBJ1-3; TRBD1 agrees at 9 bases. The germline gives CDR1 KGHSH, CDR2 LQKENI. Trimming cost V 3 bases and J 0 bases; bases outside gene matches: 6. This CDR3 is built from 17 residues. The variable domain in full, with the rest retrieved from reference TRBV18 and TRBJ1-3, is NAGVMQNPRHLVRRRGQEARLRCSPMKGHSHVYWYRQLPEEGLKFMVYLQKENIIDESGMPKERFSAEFPKEGPSILRIQQVVRGDSAAYFCASSPQNRGHSGNTIYFGEGSWLTVV.

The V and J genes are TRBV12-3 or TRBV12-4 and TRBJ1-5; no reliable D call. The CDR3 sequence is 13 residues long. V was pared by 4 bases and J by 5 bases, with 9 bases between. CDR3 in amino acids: CASSSRRYQPQHF. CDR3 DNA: TGTGCCAGCAGTTCAAGGAGATATCAGCCCCAGCATTTT.

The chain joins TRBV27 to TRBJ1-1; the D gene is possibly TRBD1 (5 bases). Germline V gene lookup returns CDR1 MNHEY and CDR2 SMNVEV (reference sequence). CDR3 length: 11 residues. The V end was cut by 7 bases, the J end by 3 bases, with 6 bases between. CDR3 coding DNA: TGTGCCAGCAAGGGGTACACTGAAGCTTTCTTT. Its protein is CASKGYTEAFF.

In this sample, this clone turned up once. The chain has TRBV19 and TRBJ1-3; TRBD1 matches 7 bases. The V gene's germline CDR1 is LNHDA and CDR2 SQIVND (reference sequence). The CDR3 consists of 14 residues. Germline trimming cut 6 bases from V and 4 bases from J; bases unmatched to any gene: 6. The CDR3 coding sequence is TGTGCCAGTAGCACACAGGGGTTCGGAAACACCATATATTTT. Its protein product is CASSTQGFGNTIYF.

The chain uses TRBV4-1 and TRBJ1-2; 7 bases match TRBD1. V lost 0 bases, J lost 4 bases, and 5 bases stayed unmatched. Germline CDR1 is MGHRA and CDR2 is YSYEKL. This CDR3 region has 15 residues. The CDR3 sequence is CASSQDQTGLYGYTF. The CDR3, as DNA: TGCGCCAGCAGCCAAGATCAGACAGGGCTCTATGGCTACACCTTC.

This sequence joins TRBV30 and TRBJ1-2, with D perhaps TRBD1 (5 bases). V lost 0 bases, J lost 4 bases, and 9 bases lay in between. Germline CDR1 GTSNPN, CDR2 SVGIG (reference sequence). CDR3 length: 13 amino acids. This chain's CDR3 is CAWSVQGVYGYTF. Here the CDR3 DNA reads TGTGCCTGGAGTGTACAAGGGGTCTATGGCTACACCTTC.

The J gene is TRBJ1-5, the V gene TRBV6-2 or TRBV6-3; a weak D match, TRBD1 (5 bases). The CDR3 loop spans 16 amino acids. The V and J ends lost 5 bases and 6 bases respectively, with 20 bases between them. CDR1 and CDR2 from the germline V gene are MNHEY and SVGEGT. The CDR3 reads CASSPPWSGFLQPQHF. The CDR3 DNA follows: TGTGCCAGCAGTCCCCCTTGGTCAGGGTTTCTTCAGCCCCAGCATTTT.

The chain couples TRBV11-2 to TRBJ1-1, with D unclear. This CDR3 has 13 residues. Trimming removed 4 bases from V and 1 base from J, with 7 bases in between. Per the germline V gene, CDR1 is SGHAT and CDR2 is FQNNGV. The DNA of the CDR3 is TGTGCCAGCAGCTGGGCCCGGAACACTGAAGCTTTCTTT. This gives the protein CASSWARNTEAFF. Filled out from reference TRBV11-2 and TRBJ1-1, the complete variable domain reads EAGVAQSPRYKIIEKRQSVAFWCNPISGHATLYWYQQILGQGPKLLIQFQNNGVVDDSQLPKDRFSAERLKGVDSTLKIQPAKLEDSAVYLCASSWARNTEAFFGQGTRLTVV.

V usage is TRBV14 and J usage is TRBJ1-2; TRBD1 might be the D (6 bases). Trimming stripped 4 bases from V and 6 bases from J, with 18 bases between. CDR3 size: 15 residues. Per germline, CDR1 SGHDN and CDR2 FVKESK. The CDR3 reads CASSRQGRTIDGYTF. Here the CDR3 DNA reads TGTGCCAGCAGCCGTCAGGGGAGAACGATTGATGGCTACACCTTC.

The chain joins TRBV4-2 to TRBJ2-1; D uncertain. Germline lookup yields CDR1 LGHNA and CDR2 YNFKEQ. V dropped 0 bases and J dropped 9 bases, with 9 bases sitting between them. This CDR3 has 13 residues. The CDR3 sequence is CASSQDWSTEQFF. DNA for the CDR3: TGTGCCAGCAGCCAAGATTGGAGTACTGAGCAGTTCTTC.

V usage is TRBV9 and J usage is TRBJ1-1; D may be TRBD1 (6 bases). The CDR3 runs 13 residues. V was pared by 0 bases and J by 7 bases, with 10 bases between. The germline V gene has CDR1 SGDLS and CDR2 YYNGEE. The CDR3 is CASSVAGEGEAFF. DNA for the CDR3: TGTGCCAGCAGCGTAGCAGGGGAGGGTGAAGCTTTCTTT.

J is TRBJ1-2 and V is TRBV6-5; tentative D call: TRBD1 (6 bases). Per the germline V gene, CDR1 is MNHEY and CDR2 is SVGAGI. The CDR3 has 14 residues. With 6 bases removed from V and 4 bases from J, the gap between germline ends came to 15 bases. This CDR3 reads CASRSLQGAYGYTF. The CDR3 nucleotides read TGTGCCAGCAGGTCCCTACAGGGTGCCTATGGCTACACCTTC.

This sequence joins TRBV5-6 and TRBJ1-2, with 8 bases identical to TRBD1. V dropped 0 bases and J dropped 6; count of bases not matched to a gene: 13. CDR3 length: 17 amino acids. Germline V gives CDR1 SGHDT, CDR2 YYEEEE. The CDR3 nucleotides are TGTGCCAGCAGCTTGGCCGGTCAGGGGGCGCGGTCCCATGGCTACACCTTC. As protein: CASSLAGQGARSHGYTF. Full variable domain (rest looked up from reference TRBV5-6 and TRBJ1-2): DAGVTQSPTHLIKTRGQQVTLRCSPKSGHDTVSWYQQALGQGPQFIFQYYEEEERQRGNFPDRFSGHQFPNYSSELNVNALLLGDSALYLCASSLAGQGARSHGYTFGSGTRLTVV.

DNA of the CDR3: TGTGCCAGCAGTCGACAGGGCGACGGTAACTATGGCTACACCTTC. Protein sequence: CASSRQGDGNYGYTF. This chain uses TRBV6-5 with TRBJ1-2, with TRBD1 identical over 7 bases. Losses at the gene ends were 5 bases for V and 1 base for J; bases not matched to a gene: 7. CDR3 size: 15 residues. Germline V gives CDR1 MNHEY, CDR2 SVGAGI.